This TCR beta chain was retrieved from a study of T cell responses to AZD1222 COVID-19 vaccine. Trimming pared 0 bases from V and 5 bases from J, leaving 10 bases between. Germline CDR1 is MNHEY and CDR2 is SVGAGI. This CDR3 comprises 14 residues. The data were produced by immunoSEQ multiplex PCR, yet TCRdb's version contains in-frame clones alone and is incomplete. This table holds fewer than 130,000 clones, roughly 92% found once. The sequenced sample was peripheral blood, obtained on day 0 of AZD1222 vaccination. V gene TRBV6-5 combines with J gene TRBJ1-2; TRBD1 might be the D (5 bases). The receptor's source is an adult in good health. The CDR3 loop reads CASSYSTALYGYTF. In DNA form, the CDR3 reads TGTGCCAGCAGTTACTCGACAGCCCTTTATGGCTACACCTTC.